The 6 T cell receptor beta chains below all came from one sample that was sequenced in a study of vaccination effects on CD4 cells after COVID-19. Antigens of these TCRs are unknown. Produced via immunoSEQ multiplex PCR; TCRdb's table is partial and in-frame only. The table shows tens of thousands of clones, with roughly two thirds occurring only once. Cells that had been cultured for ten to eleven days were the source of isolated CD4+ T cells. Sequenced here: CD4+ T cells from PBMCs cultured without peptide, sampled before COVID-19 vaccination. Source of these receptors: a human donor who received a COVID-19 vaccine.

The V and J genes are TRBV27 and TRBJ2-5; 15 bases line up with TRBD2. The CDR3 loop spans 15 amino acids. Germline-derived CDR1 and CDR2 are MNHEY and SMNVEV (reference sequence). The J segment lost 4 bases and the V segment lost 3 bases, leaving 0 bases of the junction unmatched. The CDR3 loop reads CASSLGLAGGETQYF. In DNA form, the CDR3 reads TGTGCCAGCAGTTTGGGACTAGCGGGAGGAGAGACCCAGTACTTC.

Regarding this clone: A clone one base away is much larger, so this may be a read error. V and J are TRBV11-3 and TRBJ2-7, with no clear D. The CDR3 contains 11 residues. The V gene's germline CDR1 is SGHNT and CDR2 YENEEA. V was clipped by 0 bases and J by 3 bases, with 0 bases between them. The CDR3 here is CASSLDYEQYF. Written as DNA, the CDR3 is TGTGCCAGCAGCTTAGACTACGAGCAGTACTTC.

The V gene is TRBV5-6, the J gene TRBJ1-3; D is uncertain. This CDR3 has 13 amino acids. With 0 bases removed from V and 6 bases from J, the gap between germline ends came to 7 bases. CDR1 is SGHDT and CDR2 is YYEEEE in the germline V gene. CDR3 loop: CASSLEAVNTIYF. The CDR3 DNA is TGTGCCAGCAGCTTGGAGGCTGTAAACACCATATATTTT.

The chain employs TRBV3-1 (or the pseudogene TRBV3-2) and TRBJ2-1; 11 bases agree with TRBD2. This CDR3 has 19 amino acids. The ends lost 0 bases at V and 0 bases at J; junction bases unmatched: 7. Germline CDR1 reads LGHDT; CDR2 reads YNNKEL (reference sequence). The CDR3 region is CASSQDLTSGASSYNEQFF. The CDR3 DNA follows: TGTGCCAGCAGCCAAGATTTGACTAGCGGGGCGAGCTCCTACAATGAGCAGTTCTTC.

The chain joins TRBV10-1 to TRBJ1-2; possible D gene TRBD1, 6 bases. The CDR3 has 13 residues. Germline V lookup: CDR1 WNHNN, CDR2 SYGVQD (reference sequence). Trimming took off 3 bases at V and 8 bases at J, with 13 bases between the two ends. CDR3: CASSDRGNRGYTF. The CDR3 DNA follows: TGCGCCAGCAGTGACAGGGGAAATAGAGGCTACACCTTC.

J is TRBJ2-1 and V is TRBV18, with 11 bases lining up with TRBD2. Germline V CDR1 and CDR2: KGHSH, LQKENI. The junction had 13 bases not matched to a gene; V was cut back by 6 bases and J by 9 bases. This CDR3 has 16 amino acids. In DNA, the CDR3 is TGTGCCAGCTCCAATTCGGCACTAGCGGGAGTGATTGAGCAGTTCTTC. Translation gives CASSNSALAGVIEQFF.